Given below is one TCR beta chain in context. This clonotype was seen only once. Its antigen is not yet known. Base qualities were left out, and no much larger clone turns up one base away. One read represents weak support. The data derive from a study of tumor-infiltrating lymphocytes in oesophageal squamous cell carcinoma (TCRdb year 2016). The method behind the library was PCR. The listed sequencing device is Illumina HiSeq 2000. TCRdb passed the public sequencing reads through fastp at Q25 and MiXCR, retaining productive beta sequences. A single entry per CDR3 protein holds the most common genes and DNA from its merged rows. This sample comprises 15,000 to 20,000 distinct CDR3 sequences, around 46% of them detected only once. The biggest ten clones account for roughly 36% of the sample. Reading the germline V gene gives CDR1 SGHNT and CDR2 YENEEA. Counted from cysteine to phenylalanine, this CDR3 has 13 amino acids. The DNA shown is the 39-base CDR3, in frame from base 1. The V and J ends are trimmed by 2 bases and 7 bases, leaving 10 bases between them.

The specimen sequenced was normal esophageal tissue next to the tumor. The V gene is TRBV11-3 and the J gene is TRBJ2-3, with a weak D call of TRBD1 (6 bases match). This clonotype was obtained from a female donor with esophageal squamous cell carcinoma. The CDR3 protein sequence reads: CASSLSGTYTQYF. The nucleotide sequence reads TGTGCCAGCAGCTTATCCGGGACATATACGCAGTATTTT.